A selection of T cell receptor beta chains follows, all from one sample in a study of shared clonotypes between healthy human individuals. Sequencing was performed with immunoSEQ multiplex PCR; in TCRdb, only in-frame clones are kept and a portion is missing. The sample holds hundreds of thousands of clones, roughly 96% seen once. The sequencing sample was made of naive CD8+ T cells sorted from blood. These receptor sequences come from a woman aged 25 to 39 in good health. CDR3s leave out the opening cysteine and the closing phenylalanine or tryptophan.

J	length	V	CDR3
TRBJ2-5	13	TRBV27	ASSLGVGARETQY
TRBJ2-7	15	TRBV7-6	ASSLGWRGTPIYEQY
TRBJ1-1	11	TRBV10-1	ASSKGQGREAF
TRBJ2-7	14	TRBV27	ASSPLRGQGEDEQY
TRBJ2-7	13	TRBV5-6	ASSLWWAGTYEQY
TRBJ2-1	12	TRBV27	ASSLSLEYSEQF
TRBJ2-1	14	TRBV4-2	ASSHEQGSHYNEQF
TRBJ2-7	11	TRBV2	ASRGQGRYEQY
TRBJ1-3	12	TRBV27	ASRDIDSGNTIY
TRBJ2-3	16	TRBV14	ASSQLGLAGDRTDTQY
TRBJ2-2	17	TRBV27	ASSLSSPWGRAVTGELF
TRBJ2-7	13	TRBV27	ASSPSGRASDEQY
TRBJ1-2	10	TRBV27	ASSGPARGYT
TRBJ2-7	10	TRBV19	ASSIKRDTFF
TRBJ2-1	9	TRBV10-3	AISESWEQF
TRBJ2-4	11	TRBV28	ASRPEGLNIQY
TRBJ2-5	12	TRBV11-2	ASSPKAGVETQY
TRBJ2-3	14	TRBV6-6	ASSQSSLSFLDTQY
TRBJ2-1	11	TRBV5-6	ASRSQGSLRQF
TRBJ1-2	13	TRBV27	ASSLSAGGNYGYT
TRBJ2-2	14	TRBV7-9	ASSWDRQHYTGELF
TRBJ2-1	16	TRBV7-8	ASSPRTSGRAVYNEQF